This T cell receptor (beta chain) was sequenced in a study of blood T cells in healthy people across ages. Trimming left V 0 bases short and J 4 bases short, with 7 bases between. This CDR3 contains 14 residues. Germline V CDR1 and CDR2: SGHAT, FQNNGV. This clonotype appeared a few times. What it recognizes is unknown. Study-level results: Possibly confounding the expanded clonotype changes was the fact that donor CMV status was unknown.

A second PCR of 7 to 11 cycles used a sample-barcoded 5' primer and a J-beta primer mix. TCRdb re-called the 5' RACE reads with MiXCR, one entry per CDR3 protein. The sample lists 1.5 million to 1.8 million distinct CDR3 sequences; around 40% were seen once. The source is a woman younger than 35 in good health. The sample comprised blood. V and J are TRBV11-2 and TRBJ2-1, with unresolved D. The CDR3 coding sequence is TGTGCCAGCAGCTTAGATCCCGAGTACAATGAGCAGTTCTTC. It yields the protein CASSLDPEYNEQFF.